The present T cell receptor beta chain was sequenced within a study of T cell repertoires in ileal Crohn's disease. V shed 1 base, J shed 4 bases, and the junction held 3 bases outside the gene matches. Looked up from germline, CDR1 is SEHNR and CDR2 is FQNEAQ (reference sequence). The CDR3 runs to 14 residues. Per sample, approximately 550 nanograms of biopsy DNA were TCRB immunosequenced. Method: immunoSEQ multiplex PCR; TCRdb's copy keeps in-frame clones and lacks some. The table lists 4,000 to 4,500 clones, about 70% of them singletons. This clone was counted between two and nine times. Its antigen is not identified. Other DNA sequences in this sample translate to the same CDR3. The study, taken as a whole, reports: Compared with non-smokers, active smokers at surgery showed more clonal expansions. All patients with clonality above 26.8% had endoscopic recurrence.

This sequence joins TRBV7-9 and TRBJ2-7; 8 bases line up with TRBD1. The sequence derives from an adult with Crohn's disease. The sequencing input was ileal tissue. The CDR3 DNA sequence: TGTGCCAGCAGCTTAGGCAGGGGGCCTTACGAGCAGTACTTC. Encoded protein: CASSLGRGPYEQYF.